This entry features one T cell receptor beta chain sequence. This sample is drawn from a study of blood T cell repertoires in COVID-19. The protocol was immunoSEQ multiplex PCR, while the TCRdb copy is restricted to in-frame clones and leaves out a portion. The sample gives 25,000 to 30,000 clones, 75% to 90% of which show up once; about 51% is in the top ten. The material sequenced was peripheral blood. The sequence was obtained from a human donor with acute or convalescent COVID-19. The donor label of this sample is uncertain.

In DNA, the CDR3 is TGTGCCACCAGGAAGGGACTAGCGGACAATGAGCAGTTCTTC. Protein product: CATRKGLADNEQFF. The rearrangement uses TRBV15 and TRBJ2-1; TRBD2 aligns across 11 bases. This CDR3 is 14 amino acids long. Trimming removed 6 bases from V and 5 bases from J; junction bases left unmatched: 3. Per the germline V gene, CDR1 is LNHNV and CDR2 is YYDKDF (reference sequence). The full variable domain, completed using reference TRBV15 and TRBJ2-1, is DAMVIQNPRYQVTQFGKPVTLSCSQTLNHNVMYWYQQKSSQAPKLLFHYYDKDFNNEADTPDNFQSRRPNTSFCFLDIRSPGLGDTAMYLCATRKGLADNEQFFGPGTRLTVL.